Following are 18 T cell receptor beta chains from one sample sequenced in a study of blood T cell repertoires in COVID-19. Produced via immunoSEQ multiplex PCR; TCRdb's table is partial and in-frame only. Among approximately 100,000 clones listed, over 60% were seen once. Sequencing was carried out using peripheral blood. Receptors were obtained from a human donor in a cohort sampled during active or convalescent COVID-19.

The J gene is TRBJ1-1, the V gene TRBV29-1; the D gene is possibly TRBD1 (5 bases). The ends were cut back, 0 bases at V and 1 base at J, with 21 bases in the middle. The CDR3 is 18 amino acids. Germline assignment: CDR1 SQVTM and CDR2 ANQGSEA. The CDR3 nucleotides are TGCAGCGTTGAAGATGTGGGGAGGGCAGGGTTGTGGAACACTGAAGCTTTCTTT. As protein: CSVEDVGRAGLWNTEAFF.

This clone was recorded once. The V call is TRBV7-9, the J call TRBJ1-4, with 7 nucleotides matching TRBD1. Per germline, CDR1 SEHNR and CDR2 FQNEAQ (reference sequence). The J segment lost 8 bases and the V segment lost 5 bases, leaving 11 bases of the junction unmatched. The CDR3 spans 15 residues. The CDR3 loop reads CASSTPTGPGEKLFF. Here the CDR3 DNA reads TGTGCCAGCAGCACCCCGACAGGGCCGGGAGAAAAACTGTTTTTT. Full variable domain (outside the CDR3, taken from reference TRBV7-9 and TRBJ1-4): DTGVSQNPRHKITKRGQNVTFRCDPISEHNRLYWYRQTLGQGPEFLTYFQNEAQLEKSRLLSDRFSAERPKGSFSTLEIQRTEQGDSAMYLCASSTPTGPGEKLFFGSGTQLSVL.

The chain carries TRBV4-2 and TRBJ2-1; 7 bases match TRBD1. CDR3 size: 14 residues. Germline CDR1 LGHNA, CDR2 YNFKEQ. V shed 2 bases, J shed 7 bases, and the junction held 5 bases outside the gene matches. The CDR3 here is CASSQPGQFNEQFF. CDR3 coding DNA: TGTGCCAGCAGCCAACCGGGACAGTTTAATGAGCAGTTCTTC.

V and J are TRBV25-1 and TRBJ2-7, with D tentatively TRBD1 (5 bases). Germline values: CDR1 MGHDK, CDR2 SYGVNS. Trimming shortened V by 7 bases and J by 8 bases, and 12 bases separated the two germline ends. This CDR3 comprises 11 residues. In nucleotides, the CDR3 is TGTGCCAGCACCTACCGGACAAAGCAGTACTTC. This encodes CASTYRTKQYF.

The CDR3 DNA reads TGTGCCAGCAGTTTCCTACAAGTGGAGGAGACCCAGTACTTC. It codes for CASSFLQVEETQYF. The chain recombines TRBV28 with TRBJ2-5, with no clear D. Germline V gives CDR1 MDHEN, CDR2 SYDVKM. The CDR3 loop spans 14 amino acids. V lost 3 bases and J 5 bases, leaving 13 bases between the germline ends.

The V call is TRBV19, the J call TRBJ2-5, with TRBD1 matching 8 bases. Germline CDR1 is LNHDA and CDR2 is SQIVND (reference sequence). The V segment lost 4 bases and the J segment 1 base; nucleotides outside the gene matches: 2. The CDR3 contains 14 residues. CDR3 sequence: CASSTTGAQETQYF. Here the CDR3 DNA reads TGTGCCAGTAGTACGACAGGGGCCCAAGAGACCCAGTACTTC.

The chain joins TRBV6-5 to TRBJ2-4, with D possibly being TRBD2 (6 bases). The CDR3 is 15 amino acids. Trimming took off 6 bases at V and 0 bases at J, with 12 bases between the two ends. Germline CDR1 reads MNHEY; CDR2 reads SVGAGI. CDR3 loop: CASRVPGLAKNIQYF. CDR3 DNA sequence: TGTGCCAGCAGAGTCCCGGGACTAGCCAAAAACATTCAGTACTTC.

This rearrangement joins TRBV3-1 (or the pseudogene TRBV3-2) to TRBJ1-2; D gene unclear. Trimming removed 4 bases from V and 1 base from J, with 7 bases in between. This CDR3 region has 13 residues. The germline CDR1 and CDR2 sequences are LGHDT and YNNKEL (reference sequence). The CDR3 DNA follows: TGTGCCAGCAGCCCTCGGGATAACTATGGCTACACCTTC. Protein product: CASSPRDNYGYTF.

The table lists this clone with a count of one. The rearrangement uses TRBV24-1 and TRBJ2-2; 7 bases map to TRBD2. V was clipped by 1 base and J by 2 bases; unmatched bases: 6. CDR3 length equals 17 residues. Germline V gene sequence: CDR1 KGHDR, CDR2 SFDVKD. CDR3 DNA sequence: TGTGCCACCAGTGATTTACGGGGCGGGAGAAACACCGGGGAGCTGTTTTTT. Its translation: CATSDLRGGRNTGELFF.

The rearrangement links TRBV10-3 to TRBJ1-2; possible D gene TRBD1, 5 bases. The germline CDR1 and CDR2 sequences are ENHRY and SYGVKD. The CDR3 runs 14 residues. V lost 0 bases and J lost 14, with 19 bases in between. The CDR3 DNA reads TGTGCCATCAGTGAGTCGGGGGGAACGTCGGCCTTAACCTTC. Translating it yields CAISESGGTSALTF.

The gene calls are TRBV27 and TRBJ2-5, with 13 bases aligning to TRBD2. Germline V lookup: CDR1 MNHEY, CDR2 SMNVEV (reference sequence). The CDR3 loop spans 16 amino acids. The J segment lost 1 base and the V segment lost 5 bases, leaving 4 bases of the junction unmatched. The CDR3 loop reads CASSATSGRFQETQYF. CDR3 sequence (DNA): TGTGCCAGCAGTGCGACTAGCGGGAGGTTCCAAGAGACCCAGTACTTC.

CDR3: CASSQGTGPRTDTQYF. Written as DNA, the CDR3 is TGTGCCAGCAGCCAAGGGACAGGACCCCGCACAGATACGCAGTATTTT. The chain employs TRBV3-1 (or the pseudogene TRBV3-2) and TRBJ2-3, with 7 bases identical to TRBD1. The V gene end was trimmed by 1 base and the J gene end by 1 base; junction bases not matched to a gene: 5. The germline V gene encodes CDR1 LGHDT and CDR2 YNNKEL (reference sequence). The CDR3 sequence is 16 residues long.

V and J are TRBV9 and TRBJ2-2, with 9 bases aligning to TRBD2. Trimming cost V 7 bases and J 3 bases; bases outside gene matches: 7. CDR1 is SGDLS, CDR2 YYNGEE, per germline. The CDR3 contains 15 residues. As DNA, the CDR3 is TGTGCCAGCGGTGGGCTAGCGGGGTACACCGGGGAGCTGTTTTTT. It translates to CASGGLAGYTGELFF.

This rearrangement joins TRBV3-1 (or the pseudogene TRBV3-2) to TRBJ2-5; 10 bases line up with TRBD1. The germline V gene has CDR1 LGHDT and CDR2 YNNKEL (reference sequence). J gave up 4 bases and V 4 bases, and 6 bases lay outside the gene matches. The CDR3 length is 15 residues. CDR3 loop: CASSLAGTGVETQYF. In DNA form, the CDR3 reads TGTGCCAGCAGCCTCGCCGGGACAGGGGTAGAGACCCAGTACTTC.

CDR3 amino acids: CASRKNGGYAYEQYF. The CDR3 DNA reads TGTGCCAGCAGGAAAAACGGGGGTTACGCCTACGAGCAGTACTTC. V gene TRBV6-6 combines with J gene TRBJ2-7, with D possibly matching TRBD2 (6 bases). Germline CDR1 is MNHNY and CDR2 is SVGAGI (reference sequence). Trimming shortened V by 6 bases and J by 2 bases, and 17 bases separated the two germline ends. The CDR3 loop spans 15 amino acids.

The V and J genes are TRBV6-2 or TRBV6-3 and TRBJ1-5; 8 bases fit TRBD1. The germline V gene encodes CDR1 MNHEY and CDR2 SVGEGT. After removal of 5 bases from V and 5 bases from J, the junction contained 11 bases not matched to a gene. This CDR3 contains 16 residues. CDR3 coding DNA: TGTGCCAGCAGTCCAGAACAGGGGGGTAGAGATCAGCCCCAGCATTTT. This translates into CASSPEQGGRDQPQHF.

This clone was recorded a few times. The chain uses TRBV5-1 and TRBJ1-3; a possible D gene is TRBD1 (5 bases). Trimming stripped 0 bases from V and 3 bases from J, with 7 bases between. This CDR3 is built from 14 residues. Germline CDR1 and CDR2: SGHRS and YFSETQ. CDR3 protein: CASSLEGVGNTIYF. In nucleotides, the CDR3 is TGCGCCAGCAGCTTGGAAGGGGTTGGAAACACCATATATTTT.

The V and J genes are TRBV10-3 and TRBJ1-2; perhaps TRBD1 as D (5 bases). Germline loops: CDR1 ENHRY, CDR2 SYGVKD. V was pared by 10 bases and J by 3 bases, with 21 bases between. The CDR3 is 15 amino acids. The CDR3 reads CATTDLGGSDYGYTF. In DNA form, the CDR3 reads TGTGCCACGACCGATCTCGGGGGATCGGACTATGGCTACACCTTC.